This T cell receptor (beta chain) was retrieved from a study of blood T cell repertoires in COVID-19. Study background: Acute and convalescent COVID-19 samples came from the United States, Italy and Spain.

On this clone: One end of the junction does not line up with germline, which may come from a read error.

Method: immunoSEQ multiplex PCR; TCRdb's copy keeps in-frame clones and lacks some. The sample consists of around 140,000 clones, about 81% of them appearing once. This CDR3 is built from 15 residues. Germline loops: CDR1 MDHEN, CDR2 SYDVKM. Input material: PBMCs or T cells enriched from blood (not recorded which). The chain carries TRBV28 and TRBJ1-2, with a possible D match to TRBD1 (5 bases). The clonotype comes from a man between 35 and 55 years old with acute COVID-19. The CDR3 nucleotides are TGTGCCAGCAGCCAGGTATCGGGACTTTTGTATGCCTACACCTTC. Encoded protein: CASSQVSGLLYAYTF.